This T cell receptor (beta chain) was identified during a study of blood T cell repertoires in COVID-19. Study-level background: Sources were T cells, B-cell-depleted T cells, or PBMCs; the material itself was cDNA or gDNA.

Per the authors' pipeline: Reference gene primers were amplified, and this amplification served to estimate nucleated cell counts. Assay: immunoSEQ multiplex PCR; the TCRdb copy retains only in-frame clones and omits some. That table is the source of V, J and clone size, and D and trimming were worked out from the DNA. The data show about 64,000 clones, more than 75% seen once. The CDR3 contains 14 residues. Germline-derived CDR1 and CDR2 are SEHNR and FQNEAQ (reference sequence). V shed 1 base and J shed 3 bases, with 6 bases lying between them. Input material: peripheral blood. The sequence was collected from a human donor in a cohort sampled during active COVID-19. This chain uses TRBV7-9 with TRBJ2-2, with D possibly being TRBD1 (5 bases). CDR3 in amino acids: CASSLDRYTGELFF. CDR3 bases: TGTGCCAGCAGCTTAGACAGGTACACCGGGGAGCTGTTTTTT.